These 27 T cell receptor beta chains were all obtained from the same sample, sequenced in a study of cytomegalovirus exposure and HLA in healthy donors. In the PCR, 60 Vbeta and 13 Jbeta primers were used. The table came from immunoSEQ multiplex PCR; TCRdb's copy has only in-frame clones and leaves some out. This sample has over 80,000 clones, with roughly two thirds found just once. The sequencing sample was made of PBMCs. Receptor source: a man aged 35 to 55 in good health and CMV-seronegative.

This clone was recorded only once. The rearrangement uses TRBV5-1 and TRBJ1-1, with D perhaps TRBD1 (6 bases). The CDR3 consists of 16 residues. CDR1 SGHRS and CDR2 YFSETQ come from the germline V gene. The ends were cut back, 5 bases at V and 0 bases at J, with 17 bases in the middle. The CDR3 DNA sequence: TGCGCCAGCAGATCAGACCCAGGGGTCATGAACACTGAAGCTTTCTTT. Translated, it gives CASRSDPGVMNTEAFF. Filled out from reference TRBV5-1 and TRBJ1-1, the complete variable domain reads KAGVTQTPRYLIKTRGQQVTLSCSPISGHRSVSWYQQTPGQGLQFLFEYFSETQRNKGNFPGRFSGRQFSNSRSEMNVSTLELGDSALYLCASRSDPGVMNTEAFFGQGTRLTVV.

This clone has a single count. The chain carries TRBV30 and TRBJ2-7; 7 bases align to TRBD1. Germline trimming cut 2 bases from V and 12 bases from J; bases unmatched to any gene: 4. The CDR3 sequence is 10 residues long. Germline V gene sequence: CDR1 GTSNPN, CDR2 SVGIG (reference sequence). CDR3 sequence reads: CAWSLGQWYF. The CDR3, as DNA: TGTGCCTGGAGTTTGGGACAGTGGTACTTC.

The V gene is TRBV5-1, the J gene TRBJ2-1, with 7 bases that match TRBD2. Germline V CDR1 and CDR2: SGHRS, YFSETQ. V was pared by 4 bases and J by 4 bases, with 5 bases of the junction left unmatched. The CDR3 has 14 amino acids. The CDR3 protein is CASSIIAGYNEQFF. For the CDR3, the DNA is TGCGCCAGCAGCATAATAGCGGGTTACAATGAGCAGTTCTTC. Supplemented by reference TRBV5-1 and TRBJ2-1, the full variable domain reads KAGVTQTPRYLIKTRGQQVTLSCSPISGHRSVSWYQQTPGQGLQFLFEYFSETQRNKGNFPGRFSGRQFSNSRSEMNVSTLELGDSALYLCASSIIAGYNEQFFGPGTRLTVL.

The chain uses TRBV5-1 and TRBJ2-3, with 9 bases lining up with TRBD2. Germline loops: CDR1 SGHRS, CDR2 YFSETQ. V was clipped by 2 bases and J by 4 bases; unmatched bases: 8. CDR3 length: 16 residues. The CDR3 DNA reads TGCGCCAGCAGCTTCTGGGTAGCGGGGGAATCAGATACGCAGTATTTT. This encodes CASSFWVAGESDTQYF.

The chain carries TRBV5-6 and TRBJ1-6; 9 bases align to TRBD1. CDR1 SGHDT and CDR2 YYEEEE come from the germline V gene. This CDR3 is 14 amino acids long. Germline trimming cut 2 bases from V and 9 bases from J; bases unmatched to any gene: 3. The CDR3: CASSFGTGPSPLHF. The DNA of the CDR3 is TGTGCCAGCAGCTTTGGGACAGGGCCTTCACCCCTCCACTTT.

CDR3: CAISGGQSANTGELFF. CDR3 nucleotides: TGTGCCATCAGTGGGGGACAGAGCGCGAACACCGGGGAGCTGTTTTTT. The chain uses TRBV10-3 and TRBJ2-2; 7 bases are shared with TRBD1. Germline V gene lookup returns CDR1 ENHRY and CDR2 SYGVKD. This CDR3 comprises 16 residues. Trimming at V came to 4 bases and at J to 0 bases, leaving 5 bases not matched to a gene.

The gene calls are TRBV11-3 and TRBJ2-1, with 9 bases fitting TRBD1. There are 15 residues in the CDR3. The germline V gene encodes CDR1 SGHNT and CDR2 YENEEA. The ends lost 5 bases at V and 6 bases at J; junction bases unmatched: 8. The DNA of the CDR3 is TGTGCCAGCAGCCCCACCGGGACAGGGTTCAATGAGCAGTTCTTC. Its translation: CASSPTGTGFNEQFF.

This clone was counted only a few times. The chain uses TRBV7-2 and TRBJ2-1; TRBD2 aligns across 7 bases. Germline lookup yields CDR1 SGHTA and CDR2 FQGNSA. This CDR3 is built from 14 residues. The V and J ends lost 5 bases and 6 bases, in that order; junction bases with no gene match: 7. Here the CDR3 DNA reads TGTGCCAGCAGCCGTCCCGGGACTATCAATGAGCAGTTCTTC. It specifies CASSRPGTINEQFF.

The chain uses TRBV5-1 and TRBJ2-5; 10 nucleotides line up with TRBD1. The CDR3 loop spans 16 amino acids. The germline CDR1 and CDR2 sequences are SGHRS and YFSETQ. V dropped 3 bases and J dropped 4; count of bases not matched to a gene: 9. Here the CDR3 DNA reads TGCGCCAGCAGCTACCGGGACAGGGGAATTCGAGAGACCCAGTACTTC. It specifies CASSYRDRGIRETQYF.

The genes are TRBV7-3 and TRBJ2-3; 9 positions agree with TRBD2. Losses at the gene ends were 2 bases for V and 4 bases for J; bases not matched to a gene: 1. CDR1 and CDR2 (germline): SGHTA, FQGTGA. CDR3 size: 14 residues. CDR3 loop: CASSLVAGADTQYF. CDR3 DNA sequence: TGTGCCAGCAGCTTAGTAGCGGGGGCAGATACGCAGTATTTT.

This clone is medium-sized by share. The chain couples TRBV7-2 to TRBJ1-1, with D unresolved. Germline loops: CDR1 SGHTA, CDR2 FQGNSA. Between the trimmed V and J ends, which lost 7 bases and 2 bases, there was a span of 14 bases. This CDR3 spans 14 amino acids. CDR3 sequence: CASTNAGINTEAFF. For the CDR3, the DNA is TGTGCCAGCACCAACGCCGGGATAAACACTGAAGCTTTCTTT.

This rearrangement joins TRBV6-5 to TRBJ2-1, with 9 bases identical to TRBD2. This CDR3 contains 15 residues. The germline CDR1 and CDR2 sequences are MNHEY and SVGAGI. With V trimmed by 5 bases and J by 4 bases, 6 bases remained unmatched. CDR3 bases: TGTGCCAGCAGTCTAGCGGGGTTGGGGTACAATGAGCAGTTCTTC. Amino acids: CASSLAGLGYNEQFF.

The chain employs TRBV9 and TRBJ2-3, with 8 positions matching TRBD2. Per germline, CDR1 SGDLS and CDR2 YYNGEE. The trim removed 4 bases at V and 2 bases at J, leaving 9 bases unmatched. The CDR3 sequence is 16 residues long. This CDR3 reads CASSRVASGYTDTQYF. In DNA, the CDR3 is TGTGCCAGCAGCAGGGTGGCTAGCGGGTACACAGATACGCAGTATTTT.

CDR3 sequence (DNA): TGCGCCAGCAGCTTGGACATAAACTATGGCTACACCTTC. This gives the protein CASSLDINYGYTF. The V call is TRBV5-1, the J call TRBJ1-2; D gene ambiguous. The V and J ends lost 0 bases and 2 bases respectively, with 5 bases between them. The CDR3 spans 13 residues. Germline V CDR1 and CDR2: SGHRS, YFSETQ.

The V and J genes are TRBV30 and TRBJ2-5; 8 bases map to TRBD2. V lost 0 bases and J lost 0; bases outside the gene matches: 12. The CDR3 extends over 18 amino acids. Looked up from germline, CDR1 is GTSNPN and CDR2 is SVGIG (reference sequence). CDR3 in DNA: TGTGCCTGGAGTGTAAGGAGCGGGGGAAACCTGTACCAAGAGACCCAGTACTTC. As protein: CAWSVRSGGNLYQETQYF.

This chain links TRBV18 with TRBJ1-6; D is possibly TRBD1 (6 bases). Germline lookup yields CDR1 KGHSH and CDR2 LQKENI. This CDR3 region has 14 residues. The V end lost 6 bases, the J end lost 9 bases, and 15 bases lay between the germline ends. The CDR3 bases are TGTGCCAGCTCCCCCGGTGGACAGACTTCACCCCTCCACTTT. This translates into CASSPGGQTSPLHF.

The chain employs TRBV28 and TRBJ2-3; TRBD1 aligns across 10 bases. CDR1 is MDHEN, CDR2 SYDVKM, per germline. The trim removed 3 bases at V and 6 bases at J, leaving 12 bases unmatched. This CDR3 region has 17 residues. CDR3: CASSLFPRDRGTDTQYF. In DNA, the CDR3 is TGTGCCAGCAGTTTGTTCCCCCGGGACAGGGGTACGGATACGCAGTATTTT.

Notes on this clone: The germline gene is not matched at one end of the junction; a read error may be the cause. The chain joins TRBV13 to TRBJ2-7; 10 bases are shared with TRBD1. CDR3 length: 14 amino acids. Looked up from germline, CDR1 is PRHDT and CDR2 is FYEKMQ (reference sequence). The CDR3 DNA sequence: TGTGCCAGCAGCTCGGGACAGGGGATTACGAGCAGTACCTTC. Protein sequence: CASSSGQGITSSTF.

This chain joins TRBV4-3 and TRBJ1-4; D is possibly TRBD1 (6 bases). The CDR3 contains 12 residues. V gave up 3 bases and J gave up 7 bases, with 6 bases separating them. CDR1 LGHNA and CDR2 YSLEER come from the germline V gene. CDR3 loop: CASSHRGEKLFF. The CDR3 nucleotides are TGCGCCAGCAGCCACAGGGGTGAAAAACTGTTTTTT.

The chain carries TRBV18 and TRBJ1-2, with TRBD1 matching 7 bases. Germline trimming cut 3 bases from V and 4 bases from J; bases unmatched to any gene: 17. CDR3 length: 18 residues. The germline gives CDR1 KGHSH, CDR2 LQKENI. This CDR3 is CASSPPFSTGEEGYGYTF. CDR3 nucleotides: TGTGCCAGCTCACCTCCCTTTTCAACAGGGGAGGAGGGCTATGGCTACACCTTC.

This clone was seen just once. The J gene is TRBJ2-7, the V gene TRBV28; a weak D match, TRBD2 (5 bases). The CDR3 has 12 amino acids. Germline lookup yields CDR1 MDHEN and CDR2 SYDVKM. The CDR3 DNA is TGTGGGGCGGGCGTTTTCTCCTACGAGCAGTACTTC. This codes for CGAGVFSYEQYF.

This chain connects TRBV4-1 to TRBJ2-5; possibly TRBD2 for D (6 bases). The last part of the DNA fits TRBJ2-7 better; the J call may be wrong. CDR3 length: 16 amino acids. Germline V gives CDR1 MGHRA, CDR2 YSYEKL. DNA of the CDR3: TGCGCTATGCCCAATCTGGCGTTGGGGGGTTCCTACGAGCAGTACTTC. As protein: CAMPNLALGGSYEQYF.

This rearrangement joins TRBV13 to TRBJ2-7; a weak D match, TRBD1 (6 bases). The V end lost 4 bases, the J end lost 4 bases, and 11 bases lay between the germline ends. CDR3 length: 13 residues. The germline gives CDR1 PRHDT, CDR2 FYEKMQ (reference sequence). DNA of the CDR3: TGTGCCAGCAGCTCGCAACAGGGATACGAGCAGTACTTC. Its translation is CASSSQQGYEQYF. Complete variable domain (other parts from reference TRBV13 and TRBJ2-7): AAGVIQSPRHLIKEKRETATLKCYPIPRHDTVYWYQQGPGQDPQFLISFYEKMQSDKGSIPDRFSAQQFSDYHSELNMSSLELGDSALYFCASSSQQGYEQYFGPGTRLTVT.

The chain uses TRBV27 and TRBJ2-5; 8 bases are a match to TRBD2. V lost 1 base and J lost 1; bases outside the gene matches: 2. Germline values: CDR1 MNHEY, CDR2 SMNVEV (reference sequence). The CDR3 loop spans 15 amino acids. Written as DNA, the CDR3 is TGTGCCAGCAGTTTATTCGGGAGGGGCCAAGAGACCCAGTACTTC. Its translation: CASSLFGRGQETQYF.

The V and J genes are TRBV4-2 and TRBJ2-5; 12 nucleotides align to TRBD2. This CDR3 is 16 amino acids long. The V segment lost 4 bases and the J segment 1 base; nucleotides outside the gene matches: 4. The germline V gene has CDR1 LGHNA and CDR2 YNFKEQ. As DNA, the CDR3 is TGTGCCAGCAGCCTCGGACTAGCGGGGATCCAAGAGACCCAGTACTTC. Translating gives CASSLGLAGIQETQYF.

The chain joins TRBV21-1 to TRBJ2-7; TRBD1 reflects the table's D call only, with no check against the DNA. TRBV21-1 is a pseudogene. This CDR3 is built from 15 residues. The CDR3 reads CASQTDRFSSYEQYF. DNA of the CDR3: TGTGCCAGTCAAACTGACAGGTTTAGCTCCTACGAGCAGTACTTC.

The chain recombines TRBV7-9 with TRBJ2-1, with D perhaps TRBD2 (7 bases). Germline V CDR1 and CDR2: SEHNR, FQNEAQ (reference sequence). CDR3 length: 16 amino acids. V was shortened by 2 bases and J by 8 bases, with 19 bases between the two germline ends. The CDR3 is CASSLTAGAPRHEQFF. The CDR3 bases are TGTGCCAGCAGCTTAACTGCGGGGGCGCCCCGTCATGAGCAGTTCTTC.